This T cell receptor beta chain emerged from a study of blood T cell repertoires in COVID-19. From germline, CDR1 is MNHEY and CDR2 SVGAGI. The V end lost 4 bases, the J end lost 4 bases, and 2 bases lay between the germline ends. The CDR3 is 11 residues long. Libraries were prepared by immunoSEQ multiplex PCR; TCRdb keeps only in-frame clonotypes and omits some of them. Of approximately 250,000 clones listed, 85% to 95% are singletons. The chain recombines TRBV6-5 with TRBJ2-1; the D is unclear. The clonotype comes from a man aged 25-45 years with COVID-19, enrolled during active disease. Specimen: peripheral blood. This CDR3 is CASSLYNEQFF. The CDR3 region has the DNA TGTGCCAGCAGTTTATACAATGAGCAGTTCTTC.